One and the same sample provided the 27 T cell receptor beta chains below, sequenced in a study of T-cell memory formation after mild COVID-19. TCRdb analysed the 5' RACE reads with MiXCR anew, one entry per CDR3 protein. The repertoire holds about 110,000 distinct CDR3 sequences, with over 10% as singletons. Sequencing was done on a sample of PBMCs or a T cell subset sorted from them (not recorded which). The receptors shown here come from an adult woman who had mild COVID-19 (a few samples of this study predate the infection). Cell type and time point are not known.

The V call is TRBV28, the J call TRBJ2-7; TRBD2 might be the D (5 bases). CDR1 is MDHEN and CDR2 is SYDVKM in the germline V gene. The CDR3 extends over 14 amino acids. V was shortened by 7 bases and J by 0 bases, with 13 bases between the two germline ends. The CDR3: CASKLSGISYEQYF. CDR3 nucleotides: TGTGCCAGCAAACTTTCCGGGATCTCCTACGAGCAGTACTTC.

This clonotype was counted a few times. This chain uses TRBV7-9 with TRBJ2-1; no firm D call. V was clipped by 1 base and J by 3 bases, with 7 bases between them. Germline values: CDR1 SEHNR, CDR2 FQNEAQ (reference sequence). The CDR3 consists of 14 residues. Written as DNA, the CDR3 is TGTGCCAGCAGCTTAGGGCAGAACTACAATGAGCAGTTCTTC. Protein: CASSLGQNYNEQFF. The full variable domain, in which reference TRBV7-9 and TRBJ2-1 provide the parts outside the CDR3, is DTGVSQNPRHKITKRGQNVTFRCDPISEHNRLYWYRQTLGQGPEFLTYFQNEAQLEKSRLLSDRFSAERPKGSFSTLEIQRTEQGDSAMYLCASSLGQNYNEQFFGPGTRLTVL.

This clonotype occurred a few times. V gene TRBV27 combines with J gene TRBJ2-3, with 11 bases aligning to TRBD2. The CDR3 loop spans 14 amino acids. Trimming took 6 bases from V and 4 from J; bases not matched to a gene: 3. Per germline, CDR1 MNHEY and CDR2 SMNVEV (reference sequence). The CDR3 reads CASSLSGRADTQYF. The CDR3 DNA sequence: TGTGCCAGCAGCCTTAGCGGGAGGGCAGATACGCAGTATTTT.

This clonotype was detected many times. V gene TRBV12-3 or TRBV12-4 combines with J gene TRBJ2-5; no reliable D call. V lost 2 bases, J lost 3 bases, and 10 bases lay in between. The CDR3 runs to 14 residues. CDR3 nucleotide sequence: TGTGCCAGCAGTTTACTATCTTTGAAAGAGACCCAGTACTTC. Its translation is CASSLLSLKETQYF.

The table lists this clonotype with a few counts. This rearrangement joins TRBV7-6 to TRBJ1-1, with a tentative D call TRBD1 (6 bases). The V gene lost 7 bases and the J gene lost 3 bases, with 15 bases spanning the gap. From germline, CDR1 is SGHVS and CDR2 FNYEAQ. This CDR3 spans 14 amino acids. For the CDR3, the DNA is TGTGCCAGCATCAAAGAACAGGGTGACACTGAAGCTTTCTTT. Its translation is CASIKEQGDTEAFF.

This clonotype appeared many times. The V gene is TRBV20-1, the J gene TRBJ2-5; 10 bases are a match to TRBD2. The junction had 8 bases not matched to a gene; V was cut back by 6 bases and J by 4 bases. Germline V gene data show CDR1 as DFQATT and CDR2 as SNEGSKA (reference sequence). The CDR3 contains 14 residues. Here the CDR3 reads CSARTSGVGETQYF. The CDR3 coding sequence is TGCAGTGCAAGGACTAGCGGCGTCGGAGAGACCCAGTACTTC.

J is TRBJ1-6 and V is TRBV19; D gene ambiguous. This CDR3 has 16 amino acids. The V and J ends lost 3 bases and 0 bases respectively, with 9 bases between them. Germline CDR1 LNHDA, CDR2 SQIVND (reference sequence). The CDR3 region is CASSITGSSYNSPLHF. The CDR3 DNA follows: TGTGCCAGTAGTATTACGGGGAGCTCCTATAATTCACCCCTCCACTTT.

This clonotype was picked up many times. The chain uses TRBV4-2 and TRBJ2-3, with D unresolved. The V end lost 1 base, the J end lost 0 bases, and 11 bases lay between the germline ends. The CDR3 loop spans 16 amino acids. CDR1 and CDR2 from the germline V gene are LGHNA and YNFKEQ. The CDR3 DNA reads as TGTGCCAGCAGCCAAGTTATAGCCTATAGCACAGATACGCAGTATTTT. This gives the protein CASSQVIAYSTDTQYF.

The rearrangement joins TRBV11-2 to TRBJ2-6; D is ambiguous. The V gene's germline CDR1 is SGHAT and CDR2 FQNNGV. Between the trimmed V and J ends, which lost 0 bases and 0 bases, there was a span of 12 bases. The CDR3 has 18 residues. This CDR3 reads CASSLDRGRVSGANVLTF. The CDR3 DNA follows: TGTGCCAGCAGCTTAGATCGAGGCAGAGTCTCTGGGGCCAACGTCCTGACTTTC.

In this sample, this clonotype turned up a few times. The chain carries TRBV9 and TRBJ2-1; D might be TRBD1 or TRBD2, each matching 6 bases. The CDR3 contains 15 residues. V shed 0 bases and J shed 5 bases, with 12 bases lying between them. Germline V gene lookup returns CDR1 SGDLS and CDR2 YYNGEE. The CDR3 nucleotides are TGTGCCAGCAGCGTAGCGGGGGACACTAACAATGAGCAGTTCTTC. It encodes CASSVAGDTNNEQFF.

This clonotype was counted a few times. The CDR3 nucleotides are TGTGCCAGCACCTTCAGGGGATACGAGCAGTACTTC. It specifies CASTFRGYEQYF. V usage is TRBV5-6 and J usage is TRBJ2-7, with D possibly matching TRBD1 (6 bases). Germline assignment: CDR1 SGHDT and CDR2 YYEEEE. The CDR3 has 12 residues. Between the trimmed V and J ends, which lost 6 bases and 4 bases, there was a span of 11 bases.

CDR3 sequence: CSEDETGTGTSYEQYF. The CDR3 coding sequence is TGCAGCGAAGATGAGACCGGGACAGGGACTTCCTACGAGCAGTACTTC. J is TRBJ2-7 and V is TRBV29-1; 9 bases are shared with TRBD1. V lost 7 bases to trimming and J lost 1 base; unmatched junction nucleotides: 14. There are 16 residues in the CDR3. Germline V gene sequence: CDR1 SQVTM, CDR2 ANQGSEA.

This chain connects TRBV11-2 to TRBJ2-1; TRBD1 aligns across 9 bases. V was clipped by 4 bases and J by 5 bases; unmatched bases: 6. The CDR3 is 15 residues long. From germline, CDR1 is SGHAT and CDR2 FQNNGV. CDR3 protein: CASSSSDRGDNEQFF. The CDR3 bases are TGTGCCAGCAGCTCCTCGGACAGGGGCGACAATGAGCAGTTCTTC.

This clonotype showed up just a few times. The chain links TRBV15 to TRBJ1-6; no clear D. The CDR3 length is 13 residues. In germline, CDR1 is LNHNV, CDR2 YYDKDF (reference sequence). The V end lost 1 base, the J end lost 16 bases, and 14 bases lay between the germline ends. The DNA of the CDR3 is TGTGCCACCAGCAGAGGCGGGCTCAAACTACTCCACTTT. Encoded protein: CATSRGGLKLLHF.

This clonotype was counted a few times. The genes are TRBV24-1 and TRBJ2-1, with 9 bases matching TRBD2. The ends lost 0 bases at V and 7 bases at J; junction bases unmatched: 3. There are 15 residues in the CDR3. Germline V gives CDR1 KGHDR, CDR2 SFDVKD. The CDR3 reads CATSDLGLAINEQFF. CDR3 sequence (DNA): TGTGCCACCAGTGATTTGGGACTAGCGATTAATGAGCAGTTCTTC.

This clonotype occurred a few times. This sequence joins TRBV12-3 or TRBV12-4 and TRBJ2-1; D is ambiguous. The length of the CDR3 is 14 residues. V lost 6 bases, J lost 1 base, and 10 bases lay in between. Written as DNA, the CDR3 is TGTGCCAGCAGGGATCCGTGGTCCTACAATGAGCAGTTCTTC. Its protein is CASRDPWSYNEQFF.

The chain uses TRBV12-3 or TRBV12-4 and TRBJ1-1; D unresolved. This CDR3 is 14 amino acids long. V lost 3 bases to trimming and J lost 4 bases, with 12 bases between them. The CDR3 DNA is TGTGCCAGCAGTTTTGATCCGGGGATCACTGAAGCTTTCTTT. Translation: CASSFDPGITEAFF.

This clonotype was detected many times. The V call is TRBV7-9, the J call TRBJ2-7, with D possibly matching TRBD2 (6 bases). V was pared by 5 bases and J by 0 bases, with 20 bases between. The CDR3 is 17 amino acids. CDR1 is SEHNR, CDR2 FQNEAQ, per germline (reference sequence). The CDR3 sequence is CASSLSSGGLASYEQYF. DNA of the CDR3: TGTGCCAGCAGCCTATCATCCGGAGGGCTAGCCTCCTACGAGCAGTACTTC.

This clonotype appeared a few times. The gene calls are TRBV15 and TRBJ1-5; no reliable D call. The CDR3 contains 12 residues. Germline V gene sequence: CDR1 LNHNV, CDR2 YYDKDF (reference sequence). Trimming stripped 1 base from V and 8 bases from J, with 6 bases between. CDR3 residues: CATSRVGEPQHF. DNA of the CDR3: TGTGCCACCAGCAGAGTGGGTGAGCCCCAGCATTTT.

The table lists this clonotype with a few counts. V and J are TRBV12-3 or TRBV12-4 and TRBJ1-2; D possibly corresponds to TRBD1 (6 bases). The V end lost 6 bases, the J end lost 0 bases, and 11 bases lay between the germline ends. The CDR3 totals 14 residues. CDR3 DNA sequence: TGTGCCAGCAGCCCGACAGGTACTAACTATGGCTACACCTTC. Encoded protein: CASSPTGTNYGYTF.

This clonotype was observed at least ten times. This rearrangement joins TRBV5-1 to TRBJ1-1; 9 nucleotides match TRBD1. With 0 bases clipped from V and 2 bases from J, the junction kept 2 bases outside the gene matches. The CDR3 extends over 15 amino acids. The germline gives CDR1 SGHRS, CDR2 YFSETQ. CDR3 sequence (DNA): TGCGCCAGCAGCTTGGGGACAGGGGCCAACACTGAAGCTTTCTTT. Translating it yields CASSLGTGANTEAFF.

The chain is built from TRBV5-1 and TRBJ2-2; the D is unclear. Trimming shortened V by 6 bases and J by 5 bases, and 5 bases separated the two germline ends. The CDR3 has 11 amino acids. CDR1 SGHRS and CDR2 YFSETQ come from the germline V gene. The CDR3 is CASKGTGELFF. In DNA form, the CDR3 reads TGCGCCAGCAAAGGAACCGGGGAGCTGTTTTTT.

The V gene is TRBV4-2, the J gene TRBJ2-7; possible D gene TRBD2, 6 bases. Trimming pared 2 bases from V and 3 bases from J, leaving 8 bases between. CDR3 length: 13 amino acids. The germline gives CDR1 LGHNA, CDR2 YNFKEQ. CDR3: CASSQMGLYEQYF. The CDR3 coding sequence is TGTGCCAGCAGCCAAATGGGACTCTACGAGCAGTACTTC.

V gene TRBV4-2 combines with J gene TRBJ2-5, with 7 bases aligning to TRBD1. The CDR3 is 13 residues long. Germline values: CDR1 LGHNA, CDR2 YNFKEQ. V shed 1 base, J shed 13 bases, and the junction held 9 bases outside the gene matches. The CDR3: CASSQGLGQPWYF. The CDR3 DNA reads TGTGCCAGCAGCCAAGGTTTGGGACAGCCTTGGTACTTC.

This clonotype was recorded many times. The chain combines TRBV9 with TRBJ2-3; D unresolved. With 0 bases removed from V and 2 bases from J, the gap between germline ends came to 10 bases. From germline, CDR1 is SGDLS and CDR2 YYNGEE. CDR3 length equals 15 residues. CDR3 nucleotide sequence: TGTGCCAGCAGCGTAGGGGTCAGTTACACAGATACGCAGTATTTT. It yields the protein CASSVGVSYTDTQYF.

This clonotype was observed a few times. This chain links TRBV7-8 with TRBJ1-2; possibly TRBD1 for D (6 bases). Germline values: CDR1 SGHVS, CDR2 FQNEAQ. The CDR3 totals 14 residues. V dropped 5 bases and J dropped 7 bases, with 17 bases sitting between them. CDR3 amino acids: CASSMRTVSGGYTF. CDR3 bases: TGTGCCAGCAGCATGAGGACAGTCTCTGGTGGCTACACCTTC.

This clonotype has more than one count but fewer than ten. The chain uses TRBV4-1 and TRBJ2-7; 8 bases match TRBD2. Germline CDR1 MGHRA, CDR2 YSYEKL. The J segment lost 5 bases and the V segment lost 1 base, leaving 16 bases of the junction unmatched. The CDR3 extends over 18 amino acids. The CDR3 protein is CASSQVGVGERGYHEQYF. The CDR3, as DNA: TGCGCCAGCAGCCAAGTGGGCGTTGGCGAGCGGGGGTACCACGAGCAGTACTTC.